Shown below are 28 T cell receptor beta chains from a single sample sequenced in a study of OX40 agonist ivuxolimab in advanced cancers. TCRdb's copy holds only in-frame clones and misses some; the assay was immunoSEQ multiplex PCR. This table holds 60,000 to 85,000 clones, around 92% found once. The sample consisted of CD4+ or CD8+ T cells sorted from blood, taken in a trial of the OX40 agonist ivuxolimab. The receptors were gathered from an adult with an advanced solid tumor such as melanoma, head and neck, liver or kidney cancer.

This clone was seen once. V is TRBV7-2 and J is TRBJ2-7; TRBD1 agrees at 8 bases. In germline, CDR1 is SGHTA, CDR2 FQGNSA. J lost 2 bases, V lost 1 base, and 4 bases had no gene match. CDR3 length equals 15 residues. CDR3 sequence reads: CASSLGGQDPYEQYF. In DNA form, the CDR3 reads TGTGCCAGCAGCTTAGGGGGACAGGACCCCTACGAGCAGTACTTC.

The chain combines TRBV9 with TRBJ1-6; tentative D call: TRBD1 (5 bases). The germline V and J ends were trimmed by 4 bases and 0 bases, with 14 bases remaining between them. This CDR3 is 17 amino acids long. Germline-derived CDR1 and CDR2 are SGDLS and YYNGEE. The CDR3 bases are TGTGCCAGCAGCAGGGACGGCCCGAGCTCCTATAATTCACCCCTCCACTTT. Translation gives CASSRDGPSSYNSPLHF.

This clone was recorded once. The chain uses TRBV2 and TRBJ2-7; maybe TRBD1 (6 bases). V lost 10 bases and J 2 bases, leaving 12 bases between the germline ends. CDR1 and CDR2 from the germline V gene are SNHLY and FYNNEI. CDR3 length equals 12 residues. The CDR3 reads CATRDITYEQYF. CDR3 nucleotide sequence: TGTGCCACCCGGGACATAACCTACGAGCAGTACTTC.

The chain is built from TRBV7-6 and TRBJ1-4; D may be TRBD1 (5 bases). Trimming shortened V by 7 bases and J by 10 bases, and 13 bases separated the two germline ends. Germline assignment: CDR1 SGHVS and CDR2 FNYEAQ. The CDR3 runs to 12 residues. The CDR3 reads CASKGPRGKLFF. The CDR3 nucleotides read TGTGCCAGCAAGGGGCCGCGGGGAAAACTGTTTTTT.

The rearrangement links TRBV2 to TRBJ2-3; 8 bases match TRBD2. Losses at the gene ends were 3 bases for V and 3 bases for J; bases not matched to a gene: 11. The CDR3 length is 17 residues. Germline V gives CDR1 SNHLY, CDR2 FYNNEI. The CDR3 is CASSDPASGYGTDTQYF. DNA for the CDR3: TGTGCCAGCAGTGATCCGGCTAGCGGGTATGGGACAGATACGCAGTATTTT.

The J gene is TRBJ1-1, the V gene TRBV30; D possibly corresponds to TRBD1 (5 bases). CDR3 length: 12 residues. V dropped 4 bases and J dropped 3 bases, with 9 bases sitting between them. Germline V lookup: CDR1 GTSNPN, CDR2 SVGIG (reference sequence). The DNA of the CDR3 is TGTGCCTGGACGAGGGGCGACACTGAAGCTTTCTTT. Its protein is CAWTRGDTEAFF.

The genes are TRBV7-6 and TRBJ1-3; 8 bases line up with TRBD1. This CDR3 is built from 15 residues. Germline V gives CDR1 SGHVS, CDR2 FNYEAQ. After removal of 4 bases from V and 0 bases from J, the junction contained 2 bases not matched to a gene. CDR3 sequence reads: CASSWDRTSGNTIYF. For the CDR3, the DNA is TGTGCCAGCAGCTGGGACAGGACCTCTGGAAACACCATATATTTT. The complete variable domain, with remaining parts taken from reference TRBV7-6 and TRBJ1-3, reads GAGVSQSPRYKVTKRGQDVALRCDPISGHVSLYWYRQALGQGPEFLTYFNYEAQQDKSGLPNDRFSAERPEGSISTLTIQRTEQRDSAMYRCASSWDRTSGNTIYFGEGSWLTVV.

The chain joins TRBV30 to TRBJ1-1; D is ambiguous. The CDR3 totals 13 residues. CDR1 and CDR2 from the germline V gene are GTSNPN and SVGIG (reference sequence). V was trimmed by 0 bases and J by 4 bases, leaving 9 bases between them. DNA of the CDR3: TGTGCCTGGAGTGTACTGGGGAGCACTGAAGCTTTCTTT. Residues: CAWSVLGSTEAFF.

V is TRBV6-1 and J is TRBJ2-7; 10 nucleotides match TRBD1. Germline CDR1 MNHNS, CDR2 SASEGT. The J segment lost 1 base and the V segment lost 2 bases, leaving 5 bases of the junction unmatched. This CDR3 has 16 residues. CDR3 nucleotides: TGTGCCAGCAGTGAAAGTGGGACAGGGGCGTCCTACGAGCAGTACTTC. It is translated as CASSESGTGASYEQYF.

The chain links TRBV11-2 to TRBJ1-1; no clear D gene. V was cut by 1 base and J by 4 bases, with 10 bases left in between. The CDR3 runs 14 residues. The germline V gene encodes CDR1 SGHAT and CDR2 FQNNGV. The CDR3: CASSLAPLSTEAFF. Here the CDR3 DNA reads TGTGCCAGCAGCTTAGCGCCCTTGAGCACTGAAGCTTTCTTT.

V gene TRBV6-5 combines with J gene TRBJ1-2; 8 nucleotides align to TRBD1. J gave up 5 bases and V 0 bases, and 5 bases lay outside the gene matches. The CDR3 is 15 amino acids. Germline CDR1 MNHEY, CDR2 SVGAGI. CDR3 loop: CASSYSVTGGYGYTF. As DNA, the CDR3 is TGTGCCAGCAGTTACTCGGTCACAGGGGGGTATGGCTACACCTTC.

The DNA of the CDR3 is TGTGCCAGCAGCTTAGAGGGAGGGGGTTACGGTGAAGCTTTCTTT. This translates into CASSLEGGGYGEAFF. J is TRBJ1-1 and V is TRBV7-9; D perhaps matches TRBD1 (6 bases). The V end was cut by 1 base, the J end by 7 bases, with 16 bases between. This CDR3 is built from 15 residues. Germline values: CDR1 SEHNR, CDR2 FQNEAQ (reference sequence).

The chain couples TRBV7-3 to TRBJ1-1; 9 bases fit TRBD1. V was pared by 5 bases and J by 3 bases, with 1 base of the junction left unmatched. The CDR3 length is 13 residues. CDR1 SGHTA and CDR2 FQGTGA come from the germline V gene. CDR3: CASSGTGYTEAFF. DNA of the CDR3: TGTGCCAGCAGCGGGACAGGGTACACTGAAGCTTTCTTT.

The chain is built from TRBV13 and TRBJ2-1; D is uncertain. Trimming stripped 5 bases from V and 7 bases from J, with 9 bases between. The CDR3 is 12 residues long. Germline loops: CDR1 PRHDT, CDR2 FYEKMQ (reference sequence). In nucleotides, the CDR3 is TGTGCCAGCAGCCCCGACCCTAATGAGCAGTTCTTC. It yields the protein CASSPDPNEQFF.

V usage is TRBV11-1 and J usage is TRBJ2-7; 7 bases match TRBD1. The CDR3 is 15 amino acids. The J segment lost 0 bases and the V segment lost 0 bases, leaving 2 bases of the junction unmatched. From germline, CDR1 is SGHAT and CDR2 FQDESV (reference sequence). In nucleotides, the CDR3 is TGTGCCAGCAGCTTAGCACAGGGGAGCTCCTACGAGCAGTACTTC. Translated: CASSLAQGSSYEQYF. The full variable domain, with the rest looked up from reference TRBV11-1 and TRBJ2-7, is EAEVAQSPRYKITEKSQAVAFWCDPISGHATLYWYRQILGQGPELLVQFQDESVVDDSQLPKDRFSAERLKGVDSTLKIQPAELGDSAMYLCASSLAQGSSYEQYFGPGTRLTVT.

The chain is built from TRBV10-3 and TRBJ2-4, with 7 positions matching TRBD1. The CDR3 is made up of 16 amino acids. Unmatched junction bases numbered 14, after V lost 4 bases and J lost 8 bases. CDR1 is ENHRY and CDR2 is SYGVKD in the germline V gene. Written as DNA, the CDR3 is TGTGCCATCAGTGGGGAACAGGGGCCGGTCGCGTACATTCAGTACTTC. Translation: CAISGEQGPVAYIQYF.

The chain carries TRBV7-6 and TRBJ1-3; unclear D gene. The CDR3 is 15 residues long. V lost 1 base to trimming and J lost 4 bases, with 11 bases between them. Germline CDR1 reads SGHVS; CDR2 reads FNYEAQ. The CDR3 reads CASSLVVGIGNTIYF. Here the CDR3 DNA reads TGTGCCAGCAGCTTAGTCGTTGGGATCGGAAACACCATATATTTT.

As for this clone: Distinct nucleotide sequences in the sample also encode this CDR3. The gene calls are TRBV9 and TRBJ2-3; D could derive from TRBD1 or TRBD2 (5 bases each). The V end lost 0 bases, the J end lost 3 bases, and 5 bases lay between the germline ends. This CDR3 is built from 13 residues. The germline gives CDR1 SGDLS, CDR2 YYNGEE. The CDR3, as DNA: TGTGCCAGCAGCGTAGGGGGGACAGATACGCAGTATTTT. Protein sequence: CASSVGGTDTQYF.

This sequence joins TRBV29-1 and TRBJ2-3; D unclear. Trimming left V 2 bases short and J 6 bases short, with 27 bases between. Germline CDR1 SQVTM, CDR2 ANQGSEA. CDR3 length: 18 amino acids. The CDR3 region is CSVEILNSLVAVRDTQYF. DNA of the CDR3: TGCAGCGTTGAAATCCTTAATTCGTTGGTGGCCGTTCGCGATACGCAGTATTTT.

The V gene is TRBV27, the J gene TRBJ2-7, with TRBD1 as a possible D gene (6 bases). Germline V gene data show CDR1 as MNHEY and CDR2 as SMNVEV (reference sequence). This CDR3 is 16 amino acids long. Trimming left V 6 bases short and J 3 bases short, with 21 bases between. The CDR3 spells CASSLSAGAGFYEQYF. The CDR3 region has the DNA TGTGCCAGCAGCCTATCGGCAGGGGCAGGGTTCTACGAGCAGTACTTC.

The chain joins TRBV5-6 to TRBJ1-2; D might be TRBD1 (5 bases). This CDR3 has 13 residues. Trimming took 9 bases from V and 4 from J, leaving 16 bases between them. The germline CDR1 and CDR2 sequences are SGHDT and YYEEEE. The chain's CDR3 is CATQPWGAYGYTF. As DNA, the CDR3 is TGTGCCACCCAGCCATGGGGCGCCTATGGCTACACCTTC.

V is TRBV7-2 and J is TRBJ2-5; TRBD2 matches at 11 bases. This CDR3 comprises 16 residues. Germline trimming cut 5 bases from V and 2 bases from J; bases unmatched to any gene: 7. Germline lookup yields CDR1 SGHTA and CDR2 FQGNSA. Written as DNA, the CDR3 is TGTGCCAGCAGCAGACCGGGACTAGCGGAACAAGAGACCCAGTACTTC. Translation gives CASSRPGLAEQETQYF. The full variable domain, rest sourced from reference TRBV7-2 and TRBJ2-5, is GAGVSQSPSNKVTEKGKDVELRCDPISGHTALYWYRQSLGQGLEFLIYFQGNSAPDKSGLPSDRFSAERTGGSVSTLTIQRTQQEDSAVYLCASSRPGLAEQETQYFGPGTRLLVL.

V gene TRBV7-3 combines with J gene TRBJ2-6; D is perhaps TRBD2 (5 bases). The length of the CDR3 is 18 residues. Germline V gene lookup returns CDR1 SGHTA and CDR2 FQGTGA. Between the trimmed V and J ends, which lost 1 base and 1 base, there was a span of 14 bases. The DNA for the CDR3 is TGTGCCAGCAGCTTAAAGGTGAGGGTGGGGTCTGGGGCCAACGTCCTGACTTTC. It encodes CASSLKVRVGSGANVLTF.

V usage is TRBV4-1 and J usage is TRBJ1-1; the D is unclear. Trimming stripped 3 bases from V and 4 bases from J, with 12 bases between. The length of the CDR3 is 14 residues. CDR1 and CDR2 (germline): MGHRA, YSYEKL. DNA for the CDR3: TGCGCCAGCAGCCAGTCCCCCGTTTCCACTGAAGCTTTCTTT. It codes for CASSQSPVSTEAFF.

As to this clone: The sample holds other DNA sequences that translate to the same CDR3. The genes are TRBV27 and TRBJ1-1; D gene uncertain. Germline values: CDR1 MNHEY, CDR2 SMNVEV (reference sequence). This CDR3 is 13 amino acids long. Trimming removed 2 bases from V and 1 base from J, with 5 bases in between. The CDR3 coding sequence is TGTGCCAGCAGTTTAGGAGGGAACACTGAAGCTTTCTTT. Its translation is CASSLGGNTEAFF.

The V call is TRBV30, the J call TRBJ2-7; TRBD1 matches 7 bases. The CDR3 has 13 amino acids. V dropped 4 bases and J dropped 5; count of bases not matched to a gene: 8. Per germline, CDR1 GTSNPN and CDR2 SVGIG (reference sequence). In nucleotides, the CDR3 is TGTGCCTGGAATAGGGGGCTGGGGAACGAGCAGTACTTC. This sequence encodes CAWNRGLGNEQYF.

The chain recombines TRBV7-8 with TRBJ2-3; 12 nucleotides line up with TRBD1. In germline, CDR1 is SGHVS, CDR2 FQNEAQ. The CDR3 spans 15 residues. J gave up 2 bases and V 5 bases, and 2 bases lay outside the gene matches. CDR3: CASSGTGGNTDTQYF. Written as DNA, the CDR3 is TGTGCCAGCAGCGGGACAGGGGGCAACACAGATACGCAGTATTTT.

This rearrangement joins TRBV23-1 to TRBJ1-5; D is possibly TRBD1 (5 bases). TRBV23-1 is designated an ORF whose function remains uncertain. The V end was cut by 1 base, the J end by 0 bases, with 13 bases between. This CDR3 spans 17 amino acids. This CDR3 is CASSQLEGDYSNQPQHF. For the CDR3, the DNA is TGCGCCAGCAGTCAATTGGAAGGGGATTATAGCAATCAGCCCCAGCATTTT.